The 25 T cell receptor beta chains in this list originate from one sample, sequenced in a study of OX40 agonist ivuxolimab in advanced cancers. Produced via immunoSEQ multiplex PCR; TCRdb's table is partial and in-frame only. The sample comprises under 85,000 clones, more than 70% of which are singletons, and around 0.56% rests with the top ten. Sample: CD4+ or CD8+ T cells sorted from blood, taken in a trial of the OX40 agonist ivuxolimab. The receptors derive from an adult with an advanced solid tumor such as melanoma, head and neck, liver or kidney cancer.

The chain employs TRBV7-6 and TRBJ2-7, with D perhaps matching TRBD1 (6 bases). CDR1 and CDR2 (germline): SGHVS, FNYEAQ. The CDR3 has 13 residues. Trimming left V 1 base short and J 3 bases short, with 7 bases between. CDR3 amino acids: CASSLEQGYEQYF. The CDR3 DNA follows: TGTGCCAGCAGCTTAGAACAGGGCTACGAGCAGTACTTC.

This chain connects TRBV25-1 to TRBJ1-1; D is uncertain. This CDR3 spans 13 amino acids. CDR1 is MGHDK, CDR2 SYGVNS, per germline. Trimming shortened V by 2 bases and J by 7 bases, and 11 bases separated the two germline ends. The CDR3 sequence: CASSEGRRREAFF. The DNA for the CDR3 is TGTGCCAGCAGTGAAGGACGGAGACGTGAAGCTTTCTTT. Full variable domain (outside the CDR3, taken from reference TRBV25-1 and TRBJ1-1): EADIYQTPRYLVIGTGKKITLECSQTMGHDKMYWYQQDPGMELHLIHYSYGVNSTEKGDLSSESTVSRIRTEHFPLTLESARPSHTSQYLCASSEGRRREAFFGQGTRLTVV.

To note about this clone: Other nucleotide sequences from this sample produce the same CDR3. The genes are TRBV7-9 and TRBJ2-5; D might be TRBD2 (6 bases). CDR3 size: 15 residues. V lost 1 base and J lost 0, with 9 bases in between. Germline-derived CDR1 and CDR2 are SEHNR and FQNEAQ (reference sequence). CDR3 residues: CASSLDGRYQETQYF. CDR3 DNA sequence: TGTGCCAGCAGCTTAGACGGGAGATACCAAGAGACCCAGTACTTC.

V is TRBV19 and J is TRBJ2-2; the D is unclear. CDR1 is LNHDA and CDR2 is SQIVND in the germline V gene (reference sequence). The CDR3 totals 14 residues. The V and J ends lost 3 bases and 3 bases respectively, with 8 bases between them. The CDR3 sequence: CASSILGDTGELFF. DNA for the CDR3: TGTGCCAGTAGTATCTTAGGAGACACCGGGGAGCTGTTTTTT.

The rearrangement links TRBV9 to TRBJ2-6, with 7 bases aligning to TRBD1. Germline V gives CDR1 SGDLS, CDR2 YYNGEE. V was pared by 4 bases and J by 4 bases, with 5 bases of the junction left unmatched. This CDR3 has 15 residues. The CDR3 region is CASSPTGVGANVLTF. The CDR3 coding sequence is TGTGCCAGCAGCCCCACAGGGGTCGGGGCCAACGTCCTGACTTTC. The entire variable domain, with the rest obtained from reference TRBV9 and TRBJ2-6, is as follows: DSGVTQTPKHLITATGQRVTLRCSPRSGDLSVYWYQQSLDQGLQFLIQYYNGEERAKGNILERFSAQQFPDLHSELNLSSLELGDSALYFCASSPTGVGANVLTFGAGSRLTVL.

This clone has a single count. This sequence joins TRBV15 and TRBJ2-5; D not certain. V was shortened by 0 bases and J by 7 bases, with 6 bases between the two germline ends. The CDR3 is 12 amino acids. Germline V gene sequence: CDR1 LNHNV, CDR2 YYDKDF (reference sequence). This CDR3 reads CATSRDSGTQYF. The DNA of the CDR3 is TGTGCCACCAGCAGAGATTCTGGGACCCAGTACTTC.

V usage is TRBV6-6 and J usage is TRBJ2-7; D gene uncertain. Germline assignment: CDR1 MNHNY and CDR2 SVGAGI (reference sequence). Trimming took 5 bases from V and 5 from J, leaving 13 bases between them. The CDR3 spans 13 residues. CDR3 sequence: CASSRSLRDEQYF. The DNA for the CDR3 is TGTGCCAGCAGTCGGTCCCTTCGGGACGAGCAGTACTTC.

The CDR3 loop reads CSVDGLNTEAFF. The CDR3 coding sequence is TGCAGCGTTGACGGTTTGAACACTGAAGCTTTCTTT. The chain couples TRBV29-1 to TRBJ1-1; unclear D gene. Germline V gene data show CDR1 as SQVTM and CDR2 as ANQGSEA. CDR3 length: 12 residues. Trimming cost V 3 bases and J 0 bases, with 5 bases left between them.

This clone was recorded once. This chain joins TRBV7-2 and TRBJ2-3; 8 bases line up with TRBD2. Germline-derived CDR1 and CDR2 are SGHTA and FQGNSA. This CDR3 is 18 amino acids long. The J segment lost 2 bases and the V segment lost 7 bases, leaving 17 bases of the junction unmatched. CDR3 protein: CASKKGGGRYIPTDTQYF. The CDR3 DNA sequence: TGTGCCAGCAAAAAAGGCGGGGGGCGCTATATCCCCACAGATACGCAGTATTTT.

The chain combines TRBV7-2 with TRBJ2-7; TRBD2 matches 7 bases. The J segment lost 3 bases and the V segment lost 1 base, leaving 6 bases of the junction unmatched. The CDR3 contains 15 residues. CDR1 is SGHTA and CDR2 is FQGNSA in the germline V gene. CDR3 DNA sequence: TGTGCCAGCAGCTTAGTTAGGAGCGGGGTCTACGAGCAGTACTTC. As protein: CASSLVRSGVYEQYF.

This chain connects TRBV7-2 to TRBJ1-3; unclear D gene. Germline CDR1 is SGHTA and CDR2 is FQGNSA. Trimming cost V 5 bases and J 0 bases, with 11 bases left between them. This CDR3 is 15 amino acids long. This chain's CDR3 is CASSLRPSSGNTIYF. CDR3 DNA sequence: TGTGCCAGCAGCCTGCGCCCCAGCTCTGGAAACACCATATATTTT.

This rearrangement joins TRBV6-1 to TRBJ1-5; D gene ambiguous. Trimming took 4 bases from V and 1 from J, leaving 11 bases between them. This CDR3 spans 15 amino acids. The germline CDR1 and CDR2 sequences are MNHNS and SASEGT. The CDR3: CASSGQAVSNQPQHF. The CDR3 DNA reads as TGTGCCAGCAGTGGCCAAGCGGTCAGCAATCAGCCCCAGCATTTT.

The table lists this clone with a count of one. This CDR3 is CASSLGGTTNYGYTF. CDR3 in DNA: TGTGCCAGCAGTTTAGGAGGGACGACTAACTATGGCTACACCTTC. V and J are TRBV27 and TRBJ1-2, with D possibly being TRBD1 (5 bases). The V gene's germline CDR1 is MNHEY and CDR2 SMNVEV (reference sequence). The V gene lost 2 bases and the J gene lost 0 bases, with 10 bases spanning the gap. There are 15 residues in the CDR3.

The chain links TRBV7-2 to TRBJ2-5; 7 bases agree with TRBD2. The V and J ends lost 5 bases and 4 bases, in that order; junction bases with no gene match: 4. From germline, CDR1 is SGHTA and CDR2 FQGNSA. This CDR3 has 13 amino acids. The CDR3 nucleotides are TGTGCCAGCAGCGTGGGGGGGGGAGAGACCCAGTACTTC. Its protein is CASSVGGGETQYF.

V and J are TRBV28 and TRBJ2-1; D tentatively fits TRBD1 or TRBD2 (5 bases each). The CDR3 has 13 residues. V gave up 8 bases and J gave up 4 bases, with 12 bases separating them. Germline V gene data show CDR1 as MDHEN and CDR2 as SYDVKM. The CDR3 region is CASGGRSYNEQFF. The CDR3 region has the DNA TGTGCCAGCGGGGGACGGTCATACAATGAGCAGTTCTTC.

This clone was recorded once. The gene calls are TRBV27 and TRBJ2-7; 7 bases are a match to TRBD1. J lost 1 base, V lost 3 bases, and 6 bases had no gene match. There are 15 residues in the CDR3. Germline V gene data show CDR1 as MNHEY and CDR2 as SMNVEV (reference sequence). In DNA, the CDR3 is TGTGCCAGCAGTTTTGTCATGGGACAGTCCTACGAGCAGTACTTC. It yields the protein CASSFVMGQSYEQYF.

The V and J genes are TRBV10-3 and TRBJ2-1; 11 bases are a match to TRBD2. Looked up from germline, CDR1 is ENHRY and CDR2 is SYGVKD. The CDR3 covers 15 residues. The V and J ends lost 4 bases and 5 bases, in that order; junction bases with no gene match: 4. CDR3 in amino acids: CAISAGTSGDNEQFF. DNA for the CDR3: TGTGCCATCAGTGCCGGGACTAGCGGTGACAATGAGCAGTTCTTC.

In this sample, this clone turned up a few times. The chain employs TRBV5-6 and TRBJ1-6; maybe TRBD1 (5 bases). Per germline, CDR1 SGHDT and CDR2 YYEEEE. Trimming took 5 bases from V and 6 from J, leaving 12 bases between them. The CDR3 is 14 residues long. CDR3 sequence: CASRVRTFNSPLHF. The CDR3 DNA reads as TGTGCCAGCAGAGTGAGGACATTTAATTCACCCCTCCACTTT.

The chain employs TRBV27 and TRBJ1-1; D is undetermined. Trimming stripped 5 bases from V and 1 base from J, with 8 bases between. CDR3 length: 13 residues. Germline CDR1 reads MNHEY; CDR2 reads SMNVEV (reference sequence). The CDR3 sequence: CASSRTENTEAFF. The CDR3 DNA follows: TGTGCCAGCAGTAGGACGGAGAACACTGAAGCTTTCTTT.

This sequence joins TRBV2 and TRBJ2-3; no reliable D call. CDR3 length: 14 residues. Trimming took off 7 bases at V and 8 bases at J, with 19 bases between the two ends. Germline V gene data show CDR1 as SNHLY and CDR2 as FYNNEI. The CDR3 DNA follows: TGTGCCAGCAAGTCCGGCCAAGAAAGTCGTACGCAGTATTTT. Protein sequence: CASKSGQESRTQYF.

The chain employs TRBV23-1 and TRBJ2-5; the match to TRBD2 covers 10 bases. TRBV23-1 has ORF status, its function being uncertain. The CDR3 sequence is 16 residues long. Losses at the gene ends were 2 bases for V and 5 bases for J; bases not matched to a gene: 8. The CDR3 loop reads CASSQGLAGVWETQYF. The CDR3 DNA is TGCGCCAGCAGTCAAGGGCTAGCGGGGGTGTGGGAGACCCAGTACTTC.

The CDR3 region is CASSPNRGLYEQYF. The DNA for the CDR3 is TGTGCCAGCAGTCCAAACAGGGGGCTCTACGAGCAGTACTTC. The chain links TRBV6-5 to TRBJ2-7, with 9 bases lining up with TRBD1. Losses at the gene ends were 5 bases for V and 3 bases for J; bases not matched to a gene: 5. CDR1 and CDR2 from the germline V gene are MNHEY and SVGAGI. The CDR3 consists of 14 residues.

The chain links TRBV6-5 to TRBJ2-1; no clear D. V lost 2 bases to trimming and J lost 4 bases, with 12 bases between them. This CDR3 has 15 residues. Looked up from germline, CDR1 is MNHEY and CDR2 is SVGAGI. The CDR3 loop reads CASSYQSDGYNEQFF. As DNA, the CDR3 is TGTGCCAGCAGTTACCAATCGGACGGATACAATGAGCAGTTCTTC.

The gene calls are TRBV5-1 and TRBJ2-5, with D uncertain. The V gene lost 4 bases and the J gene lost 1 base, with 11 bases spanning the gap. The CDR3 length is 14 residues. Germline CDR1 and CDR2: SGHRS and YFSETQ. Here the CDR3 DNA reads TGCGCCAGCAGCATGACTGTGCCCCAAGAGACCCAGTACTTC. As protein: CASSMTVPQETQYF. Full variable domain (remainder filled in from reference TRBV5-1 and TRBJ2-5): KAGVTQTPRYLIKTRGQQVTLSCSPISGHRSVSWYQQTPGQGLQFLFEYFSETQRNKGNFPGRFSGRQFSNSRSEMNVSTLELGDSALYLCASSMTVPQETQYFGPGTRLLVL.

The DNA for the CDR3 is TGTGCCAGCAGCCCAGGCGGCGATACCTATGGCTACACCTTC. Its translation: CASSPGGDTYGYTF. The J gene is TRBJ1-2, the V gene TRBV9; D gene ambiguous. Looked up from germline, CDR1 is SGDLS and CDR2 is YYNGEE. Between the trimmed V and J ends, which lost 4 bases and 4 bases, there was a span of 14 bases. The CDR3 is made up of 14 amino acids.